This TCR beta chain was retrieved from a study of tumor and adjacent non-tumor tissue in lung cancer. About the study: Patients were aged roughly 31 to 76, 9 to 10 men and roughly 5 women, stage I to III. Each sample yielded 4 million to 4.5 million productive TCRbeta reads on average.

The study's findings and limits: Normal lung showed higher cumulative top 100 clone frequency than tumor. TCR diversity was significantly greater in tumor than normal lung tissue.

The template was RNA from unsorted bulk tissue. J lost 5 bases, V lost 8 bases, and 14 bases had no gene match. CDR1 and CDR2 from the germline V gene are SGHAT and FQNNGV. CDR3 length: 15 residues. TCRbeta libraries were built with three rounds of nested PCR, modified from ARM-PCR. TCRdb itself ran the multiplex PCR reads through MiXCR, one entry per CDR3 protein. Of approximately 140,000 distinct CDR3 sequences in the sample, roughly 70% were seen once. This clonotype was found a few times. Its specificity is unknown. A much larger clone is a single base away; this may be a read error. This receptor was identified in a man aged 55-75 years with small cell lung cancer. The chain uses TRBV11-2 and TRBJ2-5; 7 bases line up with TRBD1. Sample: lung tumor tissue. The CDR3 region is CASGPLQGPRETQYF. The CDR3 nucleotides are TGTGCCAGCGGCCCATTACAGGGGCCACGGGAGACCCAGTACTTC.